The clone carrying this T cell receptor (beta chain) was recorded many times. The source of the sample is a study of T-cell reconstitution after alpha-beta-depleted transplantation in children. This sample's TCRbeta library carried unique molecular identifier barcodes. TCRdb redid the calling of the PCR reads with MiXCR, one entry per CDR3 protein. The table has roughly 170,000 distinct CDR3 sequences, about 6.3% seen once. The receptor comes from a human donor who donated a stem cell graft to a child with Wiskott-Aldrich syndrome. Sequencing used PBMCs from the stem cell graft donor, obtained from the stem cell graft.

Here the CDR3 DNA reads TGTGCCAGCAGCTTAGCCGGGGAGCTGTTTTTT. It translates to CASSLAGELFF. This sequence joins TRBV7-9 and TRBJ2-2; no firm D call. CDR1 and CDR2 (germline): SEHNR, FQNEAQ (reference sequence). The CDR3 is made up of 11 amino acids. V gave up 0 bases and J gave up 7 bases, with 0 bases separating them.